The source of this T cell receptor (beta chain) is a study of cytomegalovirus exposure and HLA in healthy donors. General study points: One later analysis reportedly identified an Asian-associated ancestry cluster that showed fewer N-insertions than the roughly 700-donor mean. Most TCR sequences were uncommon, yet certain public TCRs appeared in many donors. An analysis that came later showed most CMV-associated TCR beta chains appearing HLA-restricted.

As for this clone: The antigen is not known.

The CDR3 is 15 residues long. V lost 0 bases and J lost 10, with 13 bases in between. The germline V gene encodes CDR1 MNHEY and CDR2 SVGAGI. Vbeta (60) and Jbeta (13) primers were used in the PCR. The repertoire was sequenced with immunoSEQ multiplex PCR; TCRdb's copy has only in-frame clones and lacks some. The sample has 160,000 or so clones; roughly 80% are singletons. Healthy bone marrow donors made up the donor group. This clonotype originated in a young woman in good health and CMV-seronegative. The sequenced material came from PBMCs. The chain recombines TRBV6-5 with TRBJ1-6, with D unclear. Written as DNA, the CDR3 is TGTGCCAGCAGTTACTCGGGCTCCCTGTGGTCACCCCTCCACTTT. Protein: CASSYSGSLWSPLHF.